In its sample, the clone carrying this T cell receptor (beta chain) was seen once. The antigen is not known. The sample is drawn from a study of OX40 agonist ivuxolimab in advanced cancers. Findings of the study overall: Averaging showed that CD8+ T cells had more expanded clones than CD4+ did.

Germline assignment: CDR1 MGHRA and CDR2 YSYEKL. Deletions cut 6 bases from V and 6 bases from J, with 18 bases between. The CDR3 is 15 amino acids. Assay used: immunoSEQ multiplex PCR; TCRdb lists only in-frame clones, some missing. The sample records some 10,000 clones, 86% being singletons. The chain links TRBV4-1 to TRBJ2-1; maybe TRBD2 (6 bases). The input for sequencing was CD4+ or CD8+ T cells sorted from blood, taken in a trial of the OX40 agonist ivuxolimab. The TCR sequence derives from an adult with an advanced solid tumor such as melanoma, head and neck, liver or kidney cancer. For the CDR3, the DNA is TGCGCCAGCAGACGAGGACCGGGACTGACCAATGAGCAGTTCTTC. Residues: CASRRGPGLTNEQFF.